Described below is a single T cell receptor beta chain sequence and its context. These data originate in a study of blood T cell repertoires in COVID-19. Background on the study: From the United States, Italy and Spain came samples of acute and convalescent COVID-19. T cells, B-cell-depleted T cells, or PBMCs provided the cDNA or gDNA that served as material.

Germline V gives CDR1 SGDLS, CDR2 YYNGEE. Trimming took 0 bases from V and 1 from J; bases not matched to a gene: 13. The CDR3 spans 19 residues. Authors' analysis steps: Estimation of nucleated cell counts relied on the amplification of reference gene primers. Some clones are missing from TCRdb's copy, which holds only in-frame ones; the method was immunoSEQ multiplex PCR. That table gives V, J and clone size, and the DNA gave D and trimming. This table holds roughly 250,000 clones, approximately 89% found once. This sequence joins TRBV9 and TRBJ2-3, with TRBD2 identical over 8 bases. The TCR sequence derives from a woman between 45 and 65 years old with acute or convalescent COVID-19. Input material: peripheral blood. The CDR3 bases are TGTGCCAGCAGCGTAGTTCTAGCGGGCCCCCCCTTCGGCACAGATACGCAGTATTTT. Encoded protein: CASSVVLAGPPFGTDTQYF.